The entry that follows covers one T cell receptor (beta chain) sequence. Antigen specificity is unknown. The sample comes from a study of T cell responses to AZD1222 COVID-19 vaccine. Study-wide results and caveats: Seropositivity was recorded at baseline in only a handful of AZD1222 recipients.

V gave up 1 base and J gave up 7 bases; unmatched junction bases: 7. Germline V gene data show CDR1 as SEHNR and CDR2 as FQNEAQ (reference sequence). The CDR3 runs to 15 residues. Sequencing used immunoSEQ multiplex PCR; TCRdb keeps in-frame clones, though not all of them. The sample gives about 160,000 clones, roughly 90% of which show up once; around 4.5% is in the top ten. This TCR was recovered from an adult who received the AZD1222 COVID-19 vaccine. Sequences were derived from peripheral blood, sampled 28 days after the second AZD1222 dose. V usage is TRBV7-9 and J usage is TRBJ2-7; 10 bases fit TRBD1. The CDR3 protein is CASSLGTGGAREQYF. In DNA, the CDR3 is TGTGCCAGCAGCTTAGGGACAGGGGGTGCGCGGGAGCAGTACTTC.